The 14 T cell receptor beta chains below come from one sample, sequenced in a study of cytomegalovirus exposure and HLA in healthy donors. Vbeta (60) and Jbeta (13) primers were used in the PCR. The table came from immunoSEQ multiplex PCR; TCRdb's copy has only in-frame clones and leaves some out. The sample consists of approximately 160,000 clones, 83% of them appearing once. Material: PBMCs. These receptors all stem from a man in his fifties in good health and CMV-seropositive.

The CDR3 DNA reads TGTGCCACCAACCTGGGGGGGGGCTACACCTTC. This sequence encodes CATNLGGGYTF. J is TRBJ1-2 and V is TRBV28; tentatively, D is TRBD1 (5 bases). CDR1 and CDR2 from the germline V gene are MDHEN and SYDVKM. CDR3 length: 11 residues. V was clipped by 10 bases and J by 8 bases, with 14 bases between them.

This chain connects TRBV7-9 to TRBJ1-4; D is unclear. This CDR3 comprises 16 residues. V was shortened by 0 bases and J by 4 bases, with 12 bases between the two germline ends. CDR1 SEHNR and CDR2 FQNEAQ come from the germline V gene (reference sequence). In DNA, the CDR3 is TGTGCCAGCAGCTTAGCGGAAGAAGGGAGTAATGAAAAACTGTTTTTT. Its translation is CASSLAEEGSNEKLFF.

This chain uses TRBV9 with TRBJ2-7; TRBD1 agrees at 9 bases. The CDR3 has 14 residues. Germline V gene lookup returns CDR1 SGDLS and CDR2 YYNGEE. The J segment lost 3 bases and the V segment lost 3 bases, leaving 4 bases of the junction unmatched. CDR3 sequence: CASSGQGGVYEQYF. In DNA form, the CDR3 reads TGTGCCAGCAGCGGACAGGGGGGGGTCTACGAGCAGTACTTC.

This clone was observed a handful of times. This rearrangement joins TRBV19 to TRBJ1-1; no firm D call. The CDR3 is 13 residues long. Germline CDR1 reads LNHDA; CDR2 reads SQIVND (reference sequence). Trimming left V 5 bases short and J 2 bases short, with 9 bases between. In nucleotides, the CDR3 is TGTGCCAGTAGTTTCGGGATAAACACTGAAGCTTTCTTT. Translating it yields CASSFGINTEAFF.

This clone was recorded once. The rearrangement links TRBV5-1 to TRBJ1-2; D is unclear. The CDR3 contains 13 residues. Germline CDR1 reads SGHRS; CDR2 reads YFSETQ. The V end was cut by 0 bases, the J end by 3 bases, with 6 bases between. CDR3 nucleotide sequence: TGCGCCAGCAGCTTGGATATAGACTATGGCTACACCTTC. It translates to CASSLDIDYGYTF.

This rearrangement joins TRBV11-2 to TRBJ2-1; 14 nucleotides agree with TRBD2. From germline, CDR1 is SGHAT and CDR2 FQNNGV. This CDR3 has 17 residues. V shed 5 bases and J 2 bases; nucleotides not matched to a gene: 5. Here the CDR3 DNA reads TGTGCCAGCAGCCACCCGACTAGCGGGAGGGCCTACAATGAGCAGTTCTTC. Amino acid sequence: CASSHPTSGRAYNEQFF.

This chain connects TRBV4-1 to TRBJ2-2; D remains ambiguous. From germline, CDR1 is MGHRA and CDR2 YSYEKL. V lost 4 bases, J lost 1 base, and 10 bases lay in between. This CDR3 is 15 amino acids long. The CDR3: CASSPQPGNTGELFF. CDR3 bases: TGCGCCAGCAGCCCCCAACCGGGGAACACCGGGGAGCTGTTTTTT.

The genes are TRBV6-5 and TRBJ1-5; 9 bases map to TRBD1. After removal of 6 bases from V and 1 base from J, the junction contained 4 bases not matched to a gene. Germline assignment: CDR1 MNHEY and CDR2 SVGAGI. The CDR3 totals 15 residues. As DNA, the CDR3 is TGTGCCAGCAGAGCCGGGACAGGGAGCAATCAGCCCCAGCATTTT. Translating it yields CASRAGTGSNQPQHF.

The chain combines TRBV21-1 with TRBJ2-5; the tabulated D call, TRBD2, remains unverified against the DNA. TRBV21-1 is a recognized pseudogene. The CDR3 has 17 residues. CDR3 sequence (DNA): TGTGCCAGCAGCAAACTGATGGGACTAGCGAACCAAGAGACCCAGTACTTC. It is translated as CASSKLMGLANQETQYF.

The chain links TRBV10-3 to TRBJ1-5, with TRBD1 matching 10 bases. V shed 4 bases, J shed 7 bases, and the junction held 16 bases outside the gene matches. CDR1 ENHRY and CDR2 SYGVKD come from the germline V gene. The CDR3 has 18 residues. The CDR3 region has the DNA TGTGCCATCAGTGCCAAACTGTCCGGGACAGGGGTCCGGCAGCCCCAGCATTTT. The encoded protein is CAISAKLSGTGVRQPQHF.

The chain recombines TRBV1 with TRBJ2-6; TRBD2 is the table's D call, not checked against the DNA. TRBV1 is noted as a pseudogene. This CDR3 spans 15 amino acids. CDR3 DNA: TGCACCAGCAGCCATAGCGGGGTTGGGGCCAACGTCCTGACTTTC. Its translation is CTSSHSGVGANVLTF.

CDR3 bases: TGCGCCAGCAGCTCTAGGGGACAGGGGGCTGAAAAACTGTTTTTT. Encoded protein: CASSSRGQGAEKLFF. The rearrangement links TRBV5-1 to TRBJ1-4, with 12 bases matching TRBD1. Trimming at V came to 3 bases and at J to 7 bases, leaving 4 bases not matched to a gene. The CDR3 runs 15 residues. Germline CDR1 and CDR2: SGHRS and YFSETQ.

The genes are TRBV2 and TRBJ2-5, with 7 bases that match TRBD2. V dropped 11 bases and J dropped 11; count of bases not matched to a gene: 23. CDR1 and CDR2 (germline): SNHLY, FYNNEI. The CDR3 has 15 residues. In DNA form, the CDR3 reads TGTGCCCAAGGGGTGGCTAGCGGAGACAACTGGCAGCAGTACTTC. Its translation: CAQGVASGDNWQQYF.

CDR3 loop: CASSEVWGEGYGYTF. For the CDR3, the DNA is TGTGCCAGCAGTGAAGTGTGGGGAGAGGGCTATGGCTACACCTTC. The genes are TRBV6-1 and TRBJ1-2; D unresolved. This CDR3 is 15 amino acids long. Germline lookup yields CDR1 MNHNS and CDR2 SASEGT. The V end was cut by 1 base, the J end by 4 bases, with 13 bases between.